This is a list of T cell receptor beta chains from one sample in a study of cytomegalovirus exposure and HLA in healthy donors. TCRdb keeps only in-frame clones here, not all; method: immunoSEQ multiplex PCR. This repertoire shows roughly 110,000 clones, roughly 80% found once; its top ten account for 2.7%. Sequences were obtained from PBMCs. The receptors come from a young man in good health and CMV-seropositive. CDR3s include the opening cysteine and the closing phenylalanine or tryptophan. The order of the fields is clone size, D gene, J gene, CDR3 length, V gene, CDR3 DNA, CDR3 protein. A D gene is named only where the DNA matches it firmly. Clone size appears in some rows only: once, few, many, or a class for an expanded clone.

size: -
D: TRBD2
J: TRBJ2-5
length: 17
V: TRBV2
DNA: TGTGCCAGCAGTGAAGTTCGGGGACTAGCGAGCCAAGAGACCCAGTACTTC
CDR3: CASSEVRGLASQETQYF

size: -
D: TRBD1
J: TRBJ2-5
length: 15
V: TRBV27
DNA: TGTGCCAGCAGTTTCCAGGGACAGGGTTTGCAGACCCAGTACTTC
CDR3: CASSFQGQGLQTQYF

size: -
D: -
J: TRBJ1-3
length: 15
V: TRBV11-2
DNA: TGTGCCAGCAGCTTAGGGGCAGGGATAATAAACACCATATATTTT
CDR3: CASSLGAGIINTIYF

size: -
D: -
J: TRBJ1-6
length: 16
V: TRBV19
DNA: TGTGCCAGTAGTATGCTAAGGAGCTCCTATAATTCACCCCTCCACTTT
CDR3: CASSMLRSSYNSPLHF

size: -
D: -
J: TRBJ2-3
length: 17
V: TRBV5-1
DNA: TGCGCCAGCAGCTTGGGGGCAGGGGCCACGGGAACAGATACGCAGTATTTT
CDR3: CASSLGAGATGTDTQYF

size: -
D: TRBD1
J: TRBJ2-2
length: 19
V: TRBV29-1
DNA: TGCAGCGTTGGCGGGTTGACCCGAGGGACAGGGGCAATTACCGGGGAGCTGTTTTTT
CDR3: CSVGGLTRGTGAITGELFF

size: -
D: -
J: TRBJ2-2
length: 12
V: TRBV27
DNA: TGTGCCAGCAGCCCTCAGACCGGGGAGCTGTTTTTT
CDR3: CASSPQTGELFF

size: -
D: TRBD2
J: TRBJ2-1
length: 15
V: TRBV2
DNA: TGTGCCAGCAGTGGGGCGCTAGCGGGGTTAAATGAGCAGTTCTTC
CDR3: CASSGALAGLNEQFF

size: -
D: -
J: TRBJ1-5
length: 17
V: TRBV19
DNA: TGTGCCACCTCGCCCATCGGGGTCATCCAAAGCAATCAGCCCCAGCATTTT
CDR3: CATSPIGVIQSNQPQHF

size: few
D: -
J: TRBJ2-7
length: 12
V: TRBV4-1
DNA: TGCGCCAGCAGCCAAGATCGCGGTCCTCAGTACTTC
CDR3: CASSQDRGPQYF

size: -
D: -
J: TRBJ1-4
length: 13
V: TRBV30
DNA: TGTGCCTGGAGTCGGGGGACGGCTGAAAAACTGTTTTTT
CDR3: CAWSRGTAEKLFF

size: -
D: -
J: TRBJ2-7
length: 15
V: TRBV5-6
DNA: TGTGCCAGCAGCTTGTGGGGCCCTAGCTCCTACGAGCAGTACTTC
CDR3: CASSLWGPSSYEQYF

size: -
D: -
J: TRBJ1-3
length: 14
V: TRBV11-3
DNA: TGTGCCAGCAGCCGGGTCTACTCTGGAAACACCATATATTTT
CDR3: CASSRVYSGNTIYF

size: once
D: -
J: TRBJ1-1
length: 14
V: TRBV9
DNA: TGTGCCAGCAGCGACGGGGGGCGCGGAACTGAAGCTTTCTTT
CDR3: CASSDGGRGTEAFF

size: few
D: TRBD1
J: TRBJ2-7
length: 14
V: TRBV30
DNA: TGTGCCTGGAGTAACGGACAGGCCTCCTACGAGCAGTACTTC
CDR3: CAWSNGQASYEQYF

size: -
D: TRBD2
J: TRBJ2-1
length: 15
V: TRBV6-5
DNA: TGTGCCAGCAGTGGGGCTAGCGGGGGGTACAATGAGCAGTTCTTC
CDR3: CASSGASGGYNEQFF

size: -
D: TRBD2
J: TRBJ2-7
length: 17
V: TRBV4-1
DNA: TGCGCCAGCAGCCAAAAAACGGGGCTAGCGGAAACCTACGAGCAGTACTTC
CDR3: CASSQKTGLAETYEQYF

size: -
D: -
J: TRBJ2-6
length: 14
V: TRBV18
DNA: TGTGCCAGCTCTCCAGGGGCCGGGGCCAACGTCCTGACTTTC
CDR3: CASSPGAGANVLTF

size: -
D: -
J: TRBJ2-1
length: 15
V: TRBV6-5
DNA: TGTGCCAGCAGGCCTCGTGACGGGGATCACAATGAGCAGTTCTTC
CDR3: CASRPRDGDHNEQFF

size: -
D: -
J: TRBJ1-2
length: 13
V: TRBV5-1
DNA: TGCGCCAGCAGCAAGGGACTGAACTATGGCTACACCTTC
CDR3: CASSKGLNYGYTF

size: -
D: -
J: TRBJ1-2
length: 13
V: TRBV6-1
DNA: TGTGCCGAGGGCAGGGGAAGAAACTATGGCTACACCTTC
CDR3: CAEGRGRNYGYTF

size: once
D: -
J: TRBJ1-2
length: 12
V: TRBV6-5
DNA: TGTGCCAGCAGTTCCGAGGACTATGGCTACACCTTC
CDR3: CASSSEDYGYTF

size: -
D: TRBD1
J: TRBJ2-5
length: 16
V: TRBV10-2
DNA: TGCGCCAGCAGTTCTACAGGGGGGACCGGTGGAGAGACCCAGTACTTC
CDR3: CASSSTGGTGGETQYF

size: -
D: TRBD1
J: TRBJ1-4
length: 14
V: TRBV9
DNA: TGTGCCAGCAGCGTTGGGACAGCGAATGAAAAACTGTTTTTT
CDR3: CASSVGTANEKLFF

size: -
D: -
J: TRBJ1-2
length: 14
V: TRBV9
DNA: TGTGCCAGCAGCGTGGGACTAGCTAACTATGGCTACACCTTC
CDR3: CASSVGLANYGYTF

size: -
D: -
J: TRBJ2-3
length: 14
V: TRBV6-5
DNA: TGTGCCAGCCCTACCCAGGGGGGCGCAGATACGCAGTATTTT
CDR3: CASPTQGGADTQYF

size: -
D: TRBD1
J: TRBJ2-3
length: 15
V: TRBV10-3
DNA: TGTGCCATCAGTAAGAAGACAGGGGGATCAGATACGCAGTATTTT
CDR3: CAISKKTGGSDTQYF

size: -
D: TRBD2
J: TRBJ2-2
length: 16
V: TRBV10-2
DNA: TGCGCCAGCATTCCGCGGGGGGGCCTCAACACCGGGGAGCTGTTTTTT
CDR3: CASIPRGGLNTGELFF

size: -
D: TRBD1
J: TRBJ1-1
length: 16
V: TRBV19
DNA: TGTGCCAGTACCTCGACTTGGACAGGGGGGAACACTGAAGCTTTCTTT
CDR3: CASTSTWTGGNTEAFF

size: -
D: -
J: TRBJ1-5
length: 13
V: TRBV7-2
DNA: TGTGCCAGCAGCTTAGATGAGGGTCAGCCCCAGCATTTT
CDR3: CASSLDEGQPQHF

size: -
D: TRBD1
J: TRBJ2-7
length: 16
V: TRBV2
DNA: TGTGCCAGCAGTCGAACAGGGGTCCCAAACAACTACGAGCAGTACTTC
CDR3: CASSRTGVPNNYEQYF

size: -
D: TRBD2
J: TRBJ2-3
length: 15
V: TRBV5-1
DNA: TGCGCCAGCAGCTCCGGACTAGCGGACACAGATACGCAGTATTTT
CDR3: CASSSGLADTDTQYF

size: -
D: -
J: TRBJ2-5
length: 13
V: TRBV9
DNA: TGTGCCAGCAGCGTAGCCAGCCAAGAGACCCAGTACTTC
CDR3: CASSVASQETQYF

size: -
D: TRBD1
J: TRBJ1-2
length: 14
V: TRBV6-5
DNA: TGTGCCAGCAGTCCCGGGGACAGGGCCTATGGCTACACCTTC
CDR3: CASSPGDRAYGYTF

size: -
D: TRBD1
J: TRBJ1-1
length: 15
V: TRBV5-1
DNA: TGCGCCAGCAGCTCGAAACAGGGGATGTTTGCTGAAGCTTTCTTT
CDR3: CASSSKQGMFAEAFF

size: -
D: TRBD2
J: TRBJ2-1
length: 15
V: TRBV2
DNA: TGTGCCAGCAGTGGAACGGGGGGGGGTTACAATGAGCAGTTCTTC
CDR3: CASSGTGGGYNEQFF

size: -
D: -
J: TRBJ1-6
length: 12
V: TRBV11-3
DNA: TGTGCCAGCAGCTTTACAGATTCACCCCTCCACTTT
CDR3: CASSFTDSPLHF

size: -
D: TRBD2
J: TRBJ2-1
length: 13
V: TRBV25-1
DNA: TGTGCCAGCAGTGCAGGACTAGTCGATGAGCAGTTCTTC
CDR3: CASSAGLVDEQFF

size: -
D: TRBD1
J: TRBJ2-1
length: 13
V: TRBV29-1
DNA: TGCAGCGTTCAAAGGACAGGGGCCAATGAGCAGTTCTTC
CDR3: CSVQRTGANEQFF

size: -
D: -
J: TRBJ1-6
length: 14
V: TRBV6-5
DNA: TGTGCCAGCAGTTTCACTGGGGGGAGTTCACCCCTCCACTTT
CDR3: CASSFTGGSSPLHF

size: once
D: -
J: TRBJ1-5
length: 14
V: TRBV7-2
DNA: TGTGCCAGCAGCTTAACCCCAGGCGATCAGCCCCAGCATTTT
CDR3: CASSLTPGDQPQHF

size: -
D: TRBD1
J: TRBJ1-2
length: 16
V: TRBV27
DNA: TGTGCCAGCAGTTTAAACGACAGGGGAGTTGGGTCAGGCTACACCTTC
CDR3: CASSLNDRGVGSGYTF

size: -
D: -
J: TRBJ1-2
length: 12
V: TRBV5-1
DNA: TGCGCCAGCAGCTTGGACAGGGATGGCTACACCTTC
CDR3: CASSLDRDGYTF

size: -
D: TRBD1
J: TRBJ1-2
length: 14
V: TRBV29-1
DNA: TGCAGCGCGGACAGGGTTTTCGATCACTATGGCTACACCTTC
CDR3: CSADRVFDHYGYTF

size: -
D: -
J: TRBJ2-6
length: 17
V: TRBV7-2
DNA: TGTGCCAGCAGCTTAGTTGGAGGGCGGGCTGGGGCCAACGTCCTGACTTTC
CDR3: CASSLVGGRAGANVLTF

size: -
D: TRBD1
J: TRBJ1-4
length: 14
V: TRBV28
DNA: TGTGCCAGCAGTGAAGGACAGGTGGGGGTTATGCTGTTTTTT
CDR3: CASSEGQVGVMLFF

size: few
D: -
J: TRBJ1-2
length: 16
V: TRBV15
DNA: TGTGCCACCAGCAGAGGCCGAGGACTGACAAACTATGGCTACACCTTC
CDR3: CATSRGRGLTNYGYTF

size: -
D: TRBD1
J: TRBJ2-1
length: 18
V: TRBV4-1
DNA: TGCGCCAGCAGCCAAGGCCCATTGGGGGCCAGGCAGGGGGATGAGCAGTTCTTC
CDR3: CASSQGPLGARQGDEQFF

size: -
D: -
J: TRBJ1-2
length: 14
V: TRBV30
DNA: TGTGCCTGGAGTGGGGTCCAGGGCCGCTATGGCTACACCTTC
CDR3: CAWSGVQGRYGYTF

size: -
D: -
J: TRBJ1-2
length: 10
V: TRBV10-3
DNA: TGTGCCATCAGTGAGTCGTCGTTCACCTTC
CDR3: CAISESSFTF

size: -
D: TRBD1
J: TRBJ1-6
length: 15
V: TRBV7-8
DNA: TGTGCCAGCAGCTTAGGGAGGACAGGGCCGACACCCCTCCACTTT
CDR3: CASSLGRTGPTPLHF

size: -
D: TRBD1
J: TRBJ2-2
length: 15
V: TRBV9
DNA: TGTGCCAGCAGCGTAAAGGGGGCGAGCACCGGGGAGCTGTTTTTT
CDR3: CASSVKGASTGELFF

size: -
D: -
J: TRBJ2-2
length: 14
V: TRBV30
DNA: TGTGCCTGGAACTTTGGACAGAACACCGGGGAGCTGTTTTTT
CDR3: CAWNFGQNTGELFF

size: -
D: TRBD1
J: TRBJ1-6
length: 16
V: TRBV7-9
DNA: TGTGCCAGCAGCGCATTTCAGGGGGCCCTAAATTCACCCCTCCACTTT
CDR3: CASSAFQGALNSPLHF

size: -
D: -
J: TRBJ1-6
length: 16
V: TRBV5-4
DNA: TGTGCCAGCAGCTTGGAAAGGGGCCCCTATAATTCACCCCTCCACTTT
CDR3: CASSLERGPYNSPLHF

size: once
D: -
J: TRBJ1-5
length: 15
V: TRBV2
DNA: TGTGCCAGCAGTCCGGCCGGGTTCCTAAATCAGCCCCAGCATTTT
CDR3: CASSPAGFLNQPQHF

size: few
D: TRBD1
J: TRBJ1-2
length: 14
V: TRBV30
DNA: TGTGCCTGGGGACAGGGGGGAGCTAACTATGGCTACACCTTC
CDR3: CAWGQGGANYGYTF

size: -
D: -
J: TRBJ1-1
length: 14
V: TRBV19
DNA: TGTGCCAGTAATAGGTTAGTTGGGCTTACTGAAGCTTTCTTT
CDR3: CASNRLVGLTEAFF

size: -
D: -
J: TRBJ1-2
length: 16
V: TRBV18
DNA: TGTGCCAGCTCACCACAAGCTGGTAGAGATAACTATGGCTACACCTTC
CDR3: CASSPQAGRDNYGYTF

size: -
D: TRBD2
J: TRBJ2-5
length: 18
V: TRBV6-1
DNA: TGTGCCAGCAGTGTTATTAGCGGGGGGGCCGGCCCCCAAGAGACCCAGTACTTC
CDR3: CASSVISGGAGPQETQYF